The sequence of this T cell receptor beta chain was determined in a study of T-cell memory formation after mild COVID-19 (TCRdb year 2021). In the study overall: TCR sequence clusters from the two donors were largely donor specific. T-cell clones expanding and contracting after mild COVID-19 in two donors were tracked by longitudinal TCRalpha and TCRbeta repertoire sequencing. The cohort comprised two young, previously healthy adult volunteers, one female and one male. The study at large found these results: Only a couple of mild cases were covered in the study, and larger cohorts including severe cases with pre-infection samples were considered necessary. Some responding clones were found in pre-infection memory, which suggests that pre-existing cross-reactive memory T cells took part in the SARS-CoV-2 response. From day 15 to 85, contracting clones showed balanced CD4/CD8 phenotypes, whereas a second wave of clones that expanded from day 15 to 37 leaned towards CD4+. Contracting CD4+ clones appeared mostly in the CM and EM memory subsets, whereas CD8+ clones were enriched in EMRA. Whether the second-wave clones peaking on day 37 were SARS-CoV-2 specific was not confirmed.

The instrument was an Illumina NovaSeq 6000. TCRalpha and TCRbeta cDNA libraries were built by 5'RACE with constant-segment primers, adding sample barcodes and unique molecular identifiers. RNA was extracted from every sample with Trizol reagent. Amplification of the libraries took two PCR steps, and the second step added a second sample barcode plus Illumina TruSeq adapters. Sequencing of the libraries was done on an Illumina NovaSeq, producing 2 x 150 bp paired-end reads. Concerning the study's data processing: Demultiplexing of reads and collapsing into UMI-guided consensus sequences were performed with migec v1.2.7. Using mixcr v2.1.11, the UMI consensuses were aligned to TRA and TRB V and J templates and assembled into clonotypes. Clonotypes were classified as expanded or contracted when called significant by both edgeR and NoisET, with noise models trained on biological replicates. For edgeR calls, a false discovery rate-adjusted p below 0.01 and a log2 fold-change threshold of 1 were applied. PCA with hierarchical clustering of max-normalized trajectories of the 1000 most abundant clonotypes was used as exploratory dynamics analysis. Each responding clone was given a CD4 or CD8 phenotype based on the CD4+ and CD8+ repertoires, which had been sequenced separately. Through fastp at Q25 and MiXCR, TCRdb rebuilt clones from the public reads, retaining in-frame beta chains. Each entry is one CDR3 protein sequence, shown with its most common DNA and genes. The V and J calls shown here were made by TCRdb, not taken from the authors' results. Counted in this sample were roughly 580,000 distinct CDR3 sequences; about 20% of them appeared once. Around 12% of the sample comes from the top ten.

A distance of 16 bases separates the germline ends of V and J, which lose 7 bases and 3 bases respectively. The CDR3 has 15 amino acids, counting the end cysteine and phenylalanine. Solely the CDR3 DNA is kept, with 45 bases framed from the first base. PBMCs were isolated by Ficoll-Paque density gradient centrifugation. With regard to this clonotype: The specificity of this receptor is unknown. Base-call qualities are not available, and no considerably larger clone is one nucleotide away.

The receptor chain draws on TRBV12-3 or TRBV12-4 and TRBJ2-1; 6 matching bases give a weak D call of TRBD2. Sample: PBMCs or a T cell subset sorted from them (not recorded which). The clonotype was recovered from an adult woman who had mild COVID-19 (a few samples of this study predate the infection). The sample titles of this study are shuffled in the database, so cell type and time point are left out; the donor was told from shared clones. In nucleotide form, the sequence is TGTGCCAGCAACCTTAGCGGAAAATACTACAATGAGCAGTTCTTC. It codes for CASNLSGKYYNEQFF.